Sequencing of this TCR beta chain was carried out in a study of T cell clones after liver transplantation. Study context: Samples came from ITN030ST, which attempted immunosuppression withdrawal within 2 years of liver transplantation. Study conclusions and caveats: These preliminary findings come from unstandardized post-transplant sampling times. Compared with third party-reactive sequences, donor-reactive ones declined more, independent of withdrawal success.

Trimming removed 5 bases from V and 6 bases from J; junction bases left unmatched: 11. The CDR3 runs to 15 residues. Germline V lookup: CDR1 SQVTM, CDR2 ANQGSEA. Measured with immunoSEQ multiplex PCR; TCRdb has only the in-frame clones, and not every one. The profile shows more than 95,000 clones, about 86% of them singletons. To note about this clone: What it binds is not known.

The V call is TRBV29-1, the J call TRBJ2-2, with 8 bases matching TRBD1. This specimen was CD4+ T cells from blood, taken 45 to 50 months after liver transplant. This receptor was obtained from a human patient who received a liver transplant. Some T cells may be the graft donor's. As DNA, the CDR3 is TGCAGCGTTCGACCGGACAGGGATGATTCCGGGGAGCTGTTTTTT. Translation: CSVRPDRDDSGELFF.